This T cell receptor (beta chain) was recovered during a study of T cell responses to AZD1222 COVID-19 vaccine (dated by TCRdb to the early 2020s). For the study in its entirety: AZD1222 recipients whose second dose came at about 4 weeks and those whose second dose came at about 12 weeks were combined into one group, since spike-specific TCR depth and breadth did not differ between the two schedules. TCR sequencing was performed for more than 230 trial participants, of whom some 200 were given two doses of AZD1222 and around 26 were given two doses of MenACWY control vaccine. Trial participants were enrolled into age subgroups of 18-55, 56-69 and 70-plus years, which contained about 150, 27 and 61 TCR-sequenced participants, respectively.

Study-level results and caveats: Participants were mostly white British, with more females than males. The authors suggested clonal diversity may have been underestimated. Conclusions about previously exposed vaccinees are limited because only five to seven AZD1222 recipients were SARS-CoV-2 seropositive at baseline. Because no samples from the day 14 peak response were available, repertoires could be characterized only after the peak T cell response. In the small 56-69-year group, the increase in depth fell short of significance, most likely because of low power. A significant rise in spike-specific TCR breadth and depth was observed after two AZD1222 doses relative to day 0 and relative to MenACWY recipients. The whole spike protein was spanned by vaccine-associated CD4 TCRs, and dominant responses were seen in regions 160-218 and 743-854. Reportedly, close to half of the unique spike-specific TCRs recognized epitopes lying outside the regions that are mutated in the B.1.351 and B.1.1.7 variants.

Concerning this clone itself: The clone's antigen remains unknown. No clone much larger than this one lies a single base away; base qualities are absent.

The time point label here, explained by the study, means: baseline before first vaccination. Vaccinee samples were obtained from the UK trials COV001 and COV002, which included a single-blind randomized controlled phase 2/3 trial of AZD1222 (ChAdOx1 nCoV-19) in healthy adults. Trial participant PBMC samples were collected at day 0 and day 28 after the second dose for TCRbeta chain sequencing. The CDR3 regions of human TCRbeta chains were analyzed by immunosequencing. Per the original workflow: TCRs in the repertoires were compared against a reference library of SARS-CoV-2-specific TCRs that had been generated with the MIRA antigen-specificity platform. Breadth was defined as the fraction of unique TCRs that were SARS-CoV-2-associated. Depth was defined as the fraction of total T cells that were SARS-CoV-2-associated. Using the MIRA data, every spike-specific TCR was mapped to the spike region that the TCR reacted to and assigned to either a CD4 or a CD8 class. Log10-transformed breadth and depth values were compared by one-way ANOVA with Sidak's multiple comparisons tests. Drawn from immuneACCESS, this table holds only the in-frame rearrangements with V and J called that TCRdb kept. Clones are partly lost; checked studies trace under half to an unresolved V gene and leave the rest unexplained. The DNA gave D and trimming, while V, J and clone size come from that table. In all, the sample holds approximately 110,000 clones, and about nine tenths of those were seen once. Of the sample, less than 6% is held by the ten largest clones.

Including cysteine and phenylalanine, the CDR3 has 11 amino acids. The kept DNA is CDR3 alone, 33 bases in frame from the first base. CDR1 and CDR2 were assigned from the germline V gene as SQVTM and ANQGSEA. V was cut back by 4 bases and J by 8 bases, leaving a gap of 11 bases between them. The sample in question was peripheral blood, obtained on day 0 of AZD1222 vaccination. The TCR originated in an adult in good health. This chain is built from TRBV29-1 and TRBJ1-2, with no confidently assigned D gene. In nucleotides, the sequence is TGCAGCGTTGTGGCAGGCTTGGGCTACACCTTC. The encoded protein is CSVVAGLGYTF. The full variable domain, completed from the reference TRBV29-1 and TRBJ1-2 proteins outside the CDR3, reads SAVISQKPSRDICQRGTSLTIQCQVDSQVTMMFWYRQQPGQSLTLIATANQGSEATYESGFVIDKFPISRPNLTFSTLTVSNMSPEDSSIYLCSVVAGLGYTFGSGTRLTVV.